A single sample gave rise to the 17 T cell receptor beta chains below, sequenced in a study of blood T cells in healthy people across ages. A sample-barcoded 5' primer and a J-beta primer mix were used in a second PCR of roughly 7 to 11 cycles. TCRdb called the 5' RACE reads again in MiXCR, with one record for every CDR3 protein. The sample shows roughly 1.7 million distinct CDR3 sequences, about 35% of them seen only once. The source material was blood. These receptors were collected from a woman aged 25-40 years in good health.

This clonotype was observed a handful of times. One junction end disagrees with the germline gene, perhaps due to a read error. The J gene is TRBJ1-1, the V gene TRBV11-2; D is unclear. This CDR3 contains 15 residues. Germline assignment: CDR1 SGHAT and CDR2 FQNNGV. The DNA of the CDR3 is TGCGCCAGCAGCTTGTACAGCTTGATGAACACTGAAGCTTTCTTT. It translates to CASSLYSLMNTEAFF.

The chain combines TRBV30 with TRBJ1-1, with a possible D match to TRBD1 (6 bases). There are 11 residues in the CDR3. The germline V and J ends were trimmed by 1 base and 12 bases, with 12 bases remaining between them. The germline V gene encodes CDR1 GTSNPN and CDR2 SVGIG (reference sequence). CDR3 sequence (DNA): TGTGCCTGGAGTGAGGCGGGACAACCTTTCTTT. Translating gives CAWSEAGQPFF.

The chain couples TRBV2 to TRBJ2-7; 9 bases match TRBD1. CDR3 length: 13 amino acids. Germline CDR1 reads SNHLY; CDR2 reads FYNNEI. With V trimmed by 7 bases and J by 4 bases, 5 bases remained unmatched. DNA for the CDR3: TGTGCCAGCACGAAGACAGGGGGGTACGAGCAGTACTTC. Amino acid sequence: CASTKTGGYEQYF.

This clonotype was seen a few times. The V gene is TRBV6-2 or TRBV6-3, the J gene TRBJ1-5; D may be TRBD1 (6 bases). The CDR3 sequence is 16 residues long. Germline V CDR1 and CDR2: MNHEY, SVGEGT. Trimming cost V 5 bases and J 7 bases, with 21 bases left between them. CDR3 in amino acids: CASSGTGGHFKQPQHF. The CDR3 DNA is TGTGCCAGCAGTGGGACTGGGGGACATTTTAAGCAGCCCCAGCATTTT.

The table lists this clonotype with a few counts. This sequence joins TRBV6-2 or TRBV6-3 and TRBJ2-2; D not certain. V lost 2 bases to trimming and J lost 3 bases, with 10 bases between them. CDR1 is MNHEY, CDR2 SVGEGT, per germline. The CDR3 extends over 15 amino acids. The CDR3 spells CASSYRVVDTGELFF. CDR3 in DNA: TGTGCCAGCAGTTACAGGGTTGTTGACACCGGGGAGCTGTTTTTT.

The gene calls are TRBV19 and TRBJ1-1; D gene ambiguous. The V gene lost 4 bases and the J gene lost 1 base, with 13 bases spanning the gap. The CDR3 is 15 amino acids. The germline gives CDR1 LNHDA, CDR2 SQIVND (reference sequence). The CDR3 loop is CASSKEKWRNTEAFF. CDR3 in DNA: TGTGCCAGTAGTAAAGAAAAATGGAGGAACACTGAAGCTTTCTTT. Full variable domain (remainder filled in from reference TRBV19 and TRBJ1-1): DGGITQSPKYLFRKEGQNVTLSCEQNLNHDAMYWYRQDPGQGLRLIYYSQIVNDFQKGDIAEGYSVSREKKESFPLTVTSAQKNPTAFYLCASSKEKWRNTEAFFGQGTRLTVV.

The DNA for the CDR3 is TGTGCCAGCAGTGAACTCAGGGAATCAGATACGCAGTATTTT. It is translated as CASSELRESDTQYF. The rearrangement joins TRBV25-1 to TRBJ2-3; D perhaps matches TRBD1 (5 bases). Germline V lookup: CDR1 MGHDK, CDR2 SYGVNS. This CDR3 contains 14 residues. Trimming shortened V by 2 bases and J by 4 bases, and 10 bases separated the two germline ends.

The chain has TRBV4-1 and TRBJ2-1, with 12 nucleotides matching TRBD2. With 3 bases clipped from V and 0 bases from J, the junction kept 9 bases outside the gene matches. The CDR3 extends over 19 amino acids. CDR1 is MGHRA, CDR2 YSYEKL, per germline. The CDR3 protein is CASSQTGTSGFSSYNEQFF. The CDR3 nucleotides read TGCGCCAGCAGCCAGACCGGGACTAGCGGGTTCAGCTCCTACAATGAGCAGTTCTTC.

This clonotype has just a few counts. V usage is TRBV7-9 and J usage is TRBJ1-1; TRBD1 might be the D (6 bases). Germline V gene lookup returns CDR1 SEHNR and CDR2 FQNEAQ (reference sequence). V was shortened by 6 bases and J by 5 bases, with 16 bases between the two germline ends. The CDR3 spans 14 residues. The CDR3 DNA reads TGTGCCAGCAGGCCTGGGGGCGCGGGAACTGAAGCTTTCTTT. It specifies CASRPGGAGTEAFF.

V gene TRBV7-9 combines with J gene TRBJ2-3; no reliable D call. CDR3 length: 16 amino acids. The germline CDR1 and CDR2 sequences are SEHNR and FQNEAQ (reference sequence). Deletions cut 6 bases from V and 0 bases from J, with 16 bases between. The CDR3 sequence: CASRGLDGKSTDTQYF. The DNA for the CDR3 is TGTGCCAGCAGAGGGCTGGACGGCAAGAGCACAGATACGCAGTATTTT.

The CDR3 reads CSGTGTALEAFF. The CDR3 DNA reads TGCAGCGGCACCGGGACTGCCCTTGAAGCTTTCTTT. The chain employs TRBV29-1 and TRBJ1-1; maybe TRBD1 (5 bases). With 7 bases removed from V and 7 bases from J, the gap between germline ends came to 16 bases. Germline V CDR1 and CDR2: SQVTM, ANQGSEA. This CDR3 has 12 residues.

There are a few counts of this clonotype. The chain recombines TRBV7-2 with TRBJ2-6; D is unresolved. V was pared by 2 bases and J by 2 bases, with 7 bases between. This CDR3 contains 15 residues. CDR1 and CDR2 from the germline V gene are SGHTA and FQGNSA. The CDR3 nucleotides are TGTGCCAGCAGCTTAAATAGGGCTGGGGCCAACGTCCTGACTTTC. This gives the protein CASSLNRAGANVLTF.

This clonotype has a handful of counts. The chain is built from TRBV15 and TRBJ2-7; perhaps TRBD2 as D (6 bases). CDR3 length equals 14 residues. CDR1 LNHNV and CDR2 YYDKDF come from the germline V gene (reference sequence). V lost 4 bases, J lost 7 bases, and 17 bases lay in between. CDR3 DNA: TGTGCCACCAGCACCCCGTCGGGGGTTAGGGAGCAGTACTTC. Translated, it gives CATSTPSGVREQYF. Variable domain in full (rest from reference TRBV15 and TRBJ2-7): DAMVIQNPRYQVTQFGKPVTLSCSQTLNHNVMYWYQQKSSQAPKLLFHYYDKDFNNEADTPDNFQSRRPNTSFCFLDIRSPGLGDTAMYLCATSTPSGVREQYFGPGTRLTVT.

This clonotype was counted ten times or more. The CDR3 DNA reads as TGCAGTGCTAGAGATCTAAGTCTAGCGCTGTCCTACGAGCAGTACTTC. Protein: CSARDLSLALSYEQYF. The rearrangement links TRBV20-1 to TRBJ2-7; TRBD2 might be the D (6 bases). The CDR3 has 16 amino acids. V was trimmed by 0 bases and J by 1 base, leaving 16 bases between them. Per germline, CDR1 DFQATT and CDR2 SNEGSKA (reference sequence).

The chain recombines TRBV20-1 with TRBJ1-2; TRBD1 aligns across 7 bases. The CDR3 extends over 14 amino acids. V shed 4 bases and J 8 bases; nucleotides not matched to a gene: 13. The germline CDR1 and CDR2 sequences are DFQATT and SNEGSKA (reference sequence). The CDR3: CSATRDRDVLGYTF. The CDR3, as DNA: TGCAGTGCTACTCGAGACAGGGACGTTTTAGGCTACACCTTC.

The genes are TRBV6-6 and TRBJ2-5, with D possibly matching TRBD2 (5 bases). Trimming shortened V by 7 bases and J by 1 base, and 7 bases separated the two germline ends. Germline V gene lookup returns CDR1 MNHNY and CDR2 SVGAGI (reference sequence). The CDR3 sequence is 12 residues long. CDR3 bases: TGTGCCAGCACGGGATCCCAAGAGACCCAGTACTTC. Translation: CASTGSQETQYF.

The V call is TRBV10-3, the J call TRBJ2-7, with TRBD2 matching over 9 bases. V trimming: 4 bases; J trimming: 2 bases; junction bases outside the gene matches: 15. The CDR3 has 18 residues. The germline gives CDR1 ENHRY, CDR2 SYGVKD. The CDR3 DNA reads as TGTGCCATCAGTGGGAGGGGGACTAGCCCATCGAATACCTACGAGCAGTACTTC. Translation: CAISGRGTSPSNTYEQYF.